This T cell receptor (beta chain) was recovered during a study of shared clonotypes between healthy human individuals. About the research overall: Each donor contributed plates that comprised three CD4 naive, three CD4 memory, two CD8 naive and one CD8 memory.

As to this clone: The sample carries other DNA sequences with the same CDR3.

Deep-level settings were used for running the assay. 200 to 250 ng DNA, 30,000 or so T cell genomes, went into each sorted-subset replicate PCR. Sequenced by immunoSEQ multiplex PCR; TCRdb stores in-frame clones only, minus some. The repertoire consists of 600,000 to 800,000 clones, with roughly 72% occurring once and the leading ten covering approximately 1.7%. Per the germline V gene, CDR1 is MNHEY and CDR2 is SVGAGI. The V and J ends lost 5 bases and 3 bases, in that order; junction bases with no gene match: 4. The CDR3 spans 14 residues. The receptor's source is a woman in her thirties in good health. The sequenced material came from memory CD4+ T cells sorted from blood. Regarding subset: CD45RA-negative fraction. The chain has TRBV6-5 and TRBJ2-3; 8 bases align to TRBD1. CDR3 protein: CASSNRQGTDTQYF. The CDR3 nucleotides are TGTGCCAGCAGTAACAGACAGGGGACAGATACGCAGTATTTT.